The 5 T cell receptor beta chains reported below all come from one sample, sequenced in a study of blood T cell repertoires in COVID-19 (dated by TCRdb to about 2020). Receptor libraries were prepared by the immunoSEQ multiplex PCR assay. Sourced from immuneACCESS, this table was stored by TCRdb with only in-frame sequences that have V and J called. A share of the clones is absent; for the studies checked, an unresolved V gene accounts for under half, and the remainder has no known explanation. For this sample there are roughly 350,000 clones; around 87% appear just once. The top ten clonotypes cover 3% to 4% of the sample. Sequencing used peripheral blood. Receptors originate from a woman aged 45-60 years with active or convalescent COVID-19.

V gene TRBV28 combines with J gene TRBJ2-4; D is unclear. Germline CDR1 is MDHEN and CDR2 is SYDVKM. Trimming cost V 4 bases and J 0 bases, with 16 bases left between them. This CDR3 is built from 17 residues. Here the CDR3 reads CASSSTRIKLAKNIQYF. The CDR3 bases are TGTGCCAGCAGTTCCACCCGTATAAAACTAGCCAAAAACATTCAGTACTTC. The complete variable domain, with remaining parts taken from reference TRBV28 and TRBJ2-4, reads DVKVTQSSRYLVKRTGEKVFLECVQDMDHENMFWYRQDPGLGLRLIYFSYDVKMKEKGDIPEGYSVSREKKERFSLILESASTNQTSMYLCASSSTRIKLAKNIQYFGAGTRLSVL.

The CDR3 DNA reads TGTGCTAGTGGTTTCCAGAGCGCAGATACGCAGTATTTT. Residues: CASGFQSADTQYF. V usage is TRBV12-5 and J usage is TRBJ2-3; D unclear. This CDR3 has 13 residues. V was clipped by 3 bases and J by 4 bases, with 8 bases between them. In germline, CDR1 is LGHNT, CDR2 FRNRAP.

The chain recombines TRBV12-3 or TRBV12-4 with TRBJ2-1; 8 nucleotides match TRBD2. The CDR3 spans 12 residues. With 6 bases clipped from V and 10 bases from J, the junction kept 5 bases outside the gene matches. The CDR3 DNA follows: TGTGCCAGCAGCCGACCGGGGGGGGAGCAGTTCTTC. This encodes CASSRPGGEQFF.

The rearrangement joins TRBV7-2 to TRBJ1-5; D might be TRBD1 (6 bases). V was pared by 1 base and J by 5 bases, with 9 bases between. There are 14 residues in the CDR3. CDR1 and CDR2 from the germline V gene are SGHTA and FQGNSA. CDR3 region: CASSLDTGYQPQHF. The DNA for the CDR3 is TGTGCCAGCAGCTTAGATACAGGGTATCAGCCCCAGCATTTT.

This clone has just one count. The chain employs TRBV13 and TRBJ1-1; 9 bases match TRBD1. This CDR3 has 17 residues. After removal of 4 bases from V and 0 bases from J, the junction contained 9 bases not matched to a gene. The germline V gene encodes CDR1 PRHDT and CDR2 FYEKMQ (reference sequence). CDR3 nucleotide sequence: TGTGCCAGCAGCTCCAGTCCCGGGACAGGGATGAACACTGAAGCTTTCTTT. It yields the protein CASSSSPGTGMNTEAFF.